The 25 T cell receptor beta chains in this list originate from one sample, sequenced in a study of blood T cell repertoires in COVID-19. The repertoire was sequenced with immunoSEQ multiplex PCR; TCRdb's copy has only in-frame clones and lacks some. The sample has under 150,000 clones, over 75% seen once. Specimen: peripheral blood. The receptors derive from a man over 45 with acute or convalescent COVID-19.

The V and J genes are TRBV27 and TRBJ1-2; D not certain. V was shortened by 0 bases and J by 6 bases, with 8 bases between the two germline ends. This CDR3 spans 13 amino acids. The germline V gene has CDR1 MNHEY and CDR2 SMNVEV (reference sequence). The CDR3 here is CASSLSTENGYTF. Written as DNA, the CDR3 is TGTGCCAGCAGTTTATCTACGGAGAATGGCTACACCTTC.

This rearrangement joins TRBV29-1 to TRBJ1-5, with D uncertain. The germline CDR1 and CDR2 sequences are SQVTM and ANQGSEA. Trimming removed 6 bases at V and 7 bases at J, with 16 bases between. CDR3 length: 13 amino acids. The CDR3 sequence is CSVRVSSDQPQHF. The CDR3 region has the DNA TGCAGCGTGAGGGTCTCTAGTGACCAGCCCCAGCATTTT.

The chain links TRBV18 to TRBJ1-2; possible D gene TRBD1, 5 bases. CDR3 size: 13 residues. In germline, CDR1 is KGHSH, CDR2 LQKENI. The ends were cut back, 3 bases at V and 3 bases at J, with 8 bases in the middle. CDR3 in amino acids: CASSPSGDYGYTF. The CDR3 nucleotides read TGTGCCAGCTCACCCTCGGGGGACTATGGCTACACCTTC.

V gene TRBV7-9 combines with J gene TRBJ1-6; possibly TRBD1 for D (6 bases). Trimming cost V 3 bases and J 9 bases, with 15 bases left between them. The CDR3 loop spans 15 amino acids. Germline loops: CDR1 SEHNR, CDR2 FQNEAQ (reference sequence). The CDR3 coding sequence is TGTGCCAGCAGCTTGGACAGATTTCTACGTTCACCCCTCCACTTT. Amino acid sequence: CASSLDRFLRSPLHF.

This clone was found a few times. This chain uses TRBV12-3 or TRBV12-4 with TRBJ2-3; TRBD1 matches at 9 bases. The CDR3 runs to 12 residues. With V trimmed by 5 bases and J by 12 bases, 6 bases remained unmatched. Written as DNA, the CDR3 is TGTGCCAGCAGTATGGGACAGGGTGCACAGTATTTT. This gives the protein CASSMGQGAQYF.

The chain combines TRBV28 with TRBJ2-2; 9 bases line up with TRBD2. From germline, CDR1 is MDHEN and CDR2 SYDVKM. The CDR3 sequence is 15 residues long. J lost 6 bases, V lost 7 bases, and 9 bases had no gene match. CDR3: CASTAGTSFSGELFF. Here the CDR3 DNA reads TGTGCCAGCACCGCCGGGACTAGCTTTTCCGGGGAGCTGTTTTTT. The whole variable domain, remainder taken from reference TRBV28 and TRBJ2-2, is DVKVTQSSRYLVKRTGEKVFLECVQDMDHENMFWYRQDPGLGLRLIYFSYDVKMKEKGDIPEGYSVSREKKERFSLILESASTNQTSMYLCASTAGTSFSGELFFGEGSRLTVL.

This clone was observed once. The chain recombines TRBV6-4 with TRBJ1-1; D unresolved. The V and J ends lost 4 bases and 10 bases respectively, with 10 bases between them. CDR1 and CDR2 (germline): MRHNA, SNTAGT. CDR3 length: 11 amino acids. The CDR3 loop reads CASSGGRGAFF. In DNA, the CDR3 is TGTGCCAGCAGTGGAGGGAGAGGAGCTTTCTTT.

The chain combines TRBV5-1 with TRBJ1-2, with D perhaps TRBD1 (5 bases). V was cut by 6 bases and J by 5 bases, with 17 bases left in between. The germline gives CDR1 SGHRS, CDR2 YFSETQ. The CDR3 spans 14 residues. CDR3 in amino acids: CASNYGQGEYGYTF. The CDR3 DNA reads TGCGCCAGCAATTATGGGCAGGGCGAATATGGCTACACCTTC. Full variable domain (missing parts from reference TRBV5-1 and TRBJ1-2): KAGVTQTPRYLIKTRGQQVTLSCSPISGHRSVSWYQQTPGQGLQFLFEYFSETQRNKGNFPGRFSGRQFSNSRSEMNVSTLELGDSALYLCASNYGQGEYGYTFGSGTRLTVV.

This clone has a handful of counts. The chain is built from TRBV5-6 and TRBJ1-2; maybe TRBD1 (6 bases). V lost 2 bases to trimming and J lost 4 bases, with 12 bases between them. This CDR3 has 14 amino acids. CDR1 and CDR2 from the germline V gene are SGHDT and YYEEEE. The CDR3 DNA reads TGTGCCAGCAGCTTCGACAGGACGAGCTATGGCTACACCTTC. It specifies CASSFDRTSYGYTF.

The genes are TRBV2 and TRBJ1-5; D remains ambiguous. Germline values: CDR1 SNHLY, CDR2 FYNNEI. The ends were cut back, 1 base at V and 0 bases at J, with 10 bases in the middle. The CDR3 spans 16 residues. CDR3 sequence: CASSEGGPRSNQPQHF. CDR3 in DNA: TGTGCCAGCAGTGAAGGAGGGCCCCGTAGCAATCAGCCCCAGCATTTT.

The chain recombines TRBV28 with TRBJ2-7, with 8 bases that match TRBD1. Germline-derived CDR1 and CDR2 are MDHEN and SYDVKM. J lost 0 bases, V lost 6 bases, and 4 bases had no gene match. This CDR3 spans 14 amino acids. CDR3 DNA sequence: TGTGCCAGCAGGACAGGGGTTTCCTCCTACGAGCAGTACTTC. It yields the protein CASRTGVSSYEQYF.

The chain has TRBV11-2 and TRBJ2-4, with TRBD2 as a possible D gene (6 bases). V gave up 1 base and J gave up 2 bases, with 9 bases separating them. CDR1 is SGHAT, CDR2 FQNNGV, per germline. This CDR3 has 15 amino acids. For the CDR3, the DNA is TGTGCCAGCAGCTTAGCGGCGGGGCCCAAAAACATTCAGTACTTC. It specifies CASSLAAGPKNIQYF.

The CDR3 here is CASRPGQYNSPLHF. In DNA, the CDR3 is TGTGCCAGCAGGCCGGGACAGTACAATTCACCCCTCCACTTT. V is TRBV28 and J is TRBJ1-6, with 7 bases that match TRBD1. The germline CDR1 and CDR2 sequences are MDHEN and SYDVKM. This CDR3 is built from 14 residues. With 6 bases clipped from V and 7 bases from J, the junction kept 6 bases outside the gene matches.

This sequence joins TRBV3-1 (or the pseudogene TRBV3-2) and TRBJ1-3; possibly TRBD1 for D (6 bases). Germline CDR1 LGHDT, CDR2 YNNKEL (reference sequence). The length of the CDR3 is 15 residues. Trimming left V 2 bases short and J 4 bases short, with 12 bases between. As DNA, the CDR3 is TGTGCCAGCAGCCAACCGGGACATTCCGGAAACACCATATATTTT. Amino acid sequence: CASSQPGHSGNTIYF.

The genes are TRBV5-1 and TRBJ1-1; a weak D match, TRBD1 (6 bases). The germline CDR1 and CDR2 sequences are SGHRS and YFSETQ. The CDR3 runs 14 residues. V lost 0 bases and J 6 bases, leaving 12 bases between the germline ends. CDR3 amino acids: CASSLGTARAEAFF. DNA for the CDR3: TGCGCCAGCAGCTTGGGGACAGCAAGGGCTGAAGCTTTCTTT.

J is TRBJ1-5 and V is TRBV28; D perhaps matches TRBD1 (6 bases). The ends were cut back, 3 bases at V and 1 base at J, with 7 bases in the middle. The CDR3 length is 14 residues. Germline-derived CDR1 and CDR2 are MDHEN and SYDVKM. The CDR3 nucleotides read TGTGCCAGCAGTTTGGGACAAAGCAATCAGCCCCAGCATTTT. Protein sequence: CASSLGQSNQPQHF.

V and J are TRBV28 and TRBJ1-6; 10 bases map to TRBD1. Germline V gene sequence: CDR1 MDHEN, CDR2 SYDVKM. V shed 8 bases and J 7 bases; nucleotides not matched to a gene: 8. There are 15 residues in the CDR3. CDR3 loop: CASQTGTGENSPLHF. CDR3 bases: TGTGCCAGCCAGACCGGGACAGGGGAGAATTCACCCCTCCACTTT. Full variable domain (outside the CDR3, taken from reference TRBV28 and TRBJ1-6): DVKVTQSSRYLVKRTGEKVFLECVQDMDHENMFWYRQDPGLGLRLIYFSYDVKMKEKGDIPEGYSVSREKKERFSLILESASTNQTSMYLCASQTGTGENSPLHFGNGTRLTVT.

This chain connects TRBV5-1 to TRBJ1-1; no reliable D call. Germline V CDR1 and CDR2: SGHRS, YFSETQ. The CDR3 spans 15 residues. The V gene lost 4 bases and the J gene lost 5 bases, with 18 bases spanning the gap. As DNA, the CDR3 is TGCGCCAGCAGCGCGACCGGGTCTGATTCAACTGAAGCTTTCTTT. Translation: CASSATGSDSTEAFF.

CDR3 bases: TGTGCCAGCAGCGCCGGACAGGGGGTCCGGGAGACCCAGTACTTC. Protein: CASSAGQGVRETQYF. The chain has TRBV9 and TRBJ2-5; TRBD1 matches at 10 bases. Per germline, CDR1 SGDLS and CDR2 YYNGEE. Trimming cost V 3 bases and J 5 bases; bases outside gene matches: 7. The CDR3 sequence is 15 residues long.

This clone came up a few times. The V gene is TRBV28, the J gene TRBJ1-4, with TRBD1 identical over 9 bases. The germline V gene encodes CDR1 MDHEN and CDR2 SYDVKM. This CDR3 comprises 15 residues. V lost 7 bases and J lost 5; bases outside the gene matches: 8. The CDR3 loop reads CASNPQGAQNEKLFF. The CDR3 region has the DNA TGTGCCAGCAACCCACAGGGGGCGCAGAATGAAAAACTGTTTTTT. Full variable domain (rest looked up from reference TRBV28 and TRBJ1-4): DVKVTQSSRYLVKRTGEKVFLECVQDMDHENMFWYRQDPGLGLRLIYFSYDVKMKEKGDIPEGYSVSREKKERFSLILESASTNQTSMYLCASNPQGAQNEKLFFGSGTQLSVL.

This clone has a handful of counts. This chain uses TRBV12-3 or TRBV12-4 with TRBJ1-6; a weak D match, TRBD1 (6 bases). V lost 6 bases and J lost 8, with 11 bases in between. The CDR3 extends over 13 amino acids. CDR3 bases: TGTGCCAGCAGACTAAGACAGGATTCACCCCTCCACTTT. This gives the protein CASRLRQDSPLHF.

The V and J genes are TRBV5-4 and TRBJ2-7; the match to TRBD2 covers 7 bases. CDR1 and CDR2 (germline): SGHNT, YYREEE (reference sequence). The CDR3 has 15 residues. Germline trimming cut 1 base from V and 1 base from J; bases unmatched to any gene: 5. The CDR3 nucleotides are TGTGCCAGCAGCTTGATTGGGGGGGATTCCTACGAGCAGTACGTC. Protein product: CASSLIGGDSYEQYV.

The chain has TRBV12-5 and TRBJ2-1; 7 nucleotides align to TRBD1. The CDR3 length is 15 residues. The germline V gene has CDR1 LGHNT and CDR2 FRNRAP. J lost 0 bases, V lost 5 bases, and 4 bases had no gene match. The DNA of the CDR3 is TGTGCTAGTGGTGCAGGGGGTGGCTCCTACAATGAGCAGTTCTTC. Its protein is CASGAGGGSYNEQFF.

This clone appeared a few times. The gene calls are TRBV6-1 and TRBJ2-7; 12 nucleotides align to TRBD2. CDR3 length: 17 residues. Trimming at V came to 4 bases and at J to 0 bases, leaving 7 bases not matched to a gene. CDR1 is MNHNS, CDR2 SASEGT, per germline. The CDR3, as DNA: TGTGCCAGCAGTGTAACTAGCGGGGGGCTTTACTCCTACGAGCAGTACTTC. This encodes CASSVTSGGLYSYEQYF.

The table lists this clone with a count of one. This chain uses TRBV11-3 with TRBJ1-1; 7 bases are a match to TRBD1. J gave up 8 bases and V 5 bases, and 5 bases lay outside the gene matches. Germline assignment: CDR1 SGHNT and CDR2 YENEEA. This CDR3 has 12 residues. The CDR3 DNA sequence: TGTGCCAGCAGCCGGCCGGGACAGGAAGCTTTCTTT. The encoded protein is CASSRPGQEAFF. The variable domain in full, with the rest retrieved from reference TRBV11-3 and TRBJ1-1, is EAGVVQSPRYKIIEKKQPVAFWCNPISGHNTLYWYLQNLGQGPELLIRYENEEAVDDSQLPKDRFSAERLKGVDSTLKIQPAELGDSAVYLCASSRPGQEAFFGQGTRLTVV.